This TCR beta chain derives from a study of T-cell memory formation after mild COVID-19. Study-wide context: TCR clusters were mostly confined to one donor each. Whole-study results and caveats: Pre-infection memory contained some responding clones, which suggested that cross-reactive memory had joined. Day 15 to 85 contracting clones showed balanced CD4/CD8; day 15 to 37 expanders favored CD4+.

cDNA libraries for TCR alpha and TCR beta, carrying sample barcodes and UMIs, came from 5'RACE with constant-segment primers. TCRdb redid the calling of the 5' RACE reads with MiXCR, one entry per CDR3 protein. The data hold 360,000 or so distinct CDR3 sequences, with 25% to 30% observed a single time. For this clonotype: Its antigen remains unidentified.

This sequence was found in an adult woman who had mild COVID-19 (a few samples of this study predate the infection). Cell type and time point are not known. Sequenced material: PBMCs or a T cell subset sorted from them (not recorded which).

In DNA form, the CDR3 reads TGTGCCAGTAGTAAAGAACTAGCGAAGGAGCAGTTCTTC. Amino acid sequence: CASSKELAKEQFF. V and J are TRBV19 and TRBJ2-1, with 7 positions matching TRBD2. The V gene end was trimmed by 4 bases and the J gene end by 10 bases; junction bases not matched to a gene: 7. The CDR3 is 13 residues long. Germline V gives CDR1 LNHDA, CDR2 SQIVND (reference sequence).